What follows are 25 T cell receptor beta chains derived from one specimen sequenced in a study of cytomegalovirus exposure and HLA in healthy donors. The table came from immunoSEQ multiplex PCR; TCRdb's copy has only in-frame clones and leaves some out. Altogether 130,000 to 150,000 clones are present, approximately 90% being singletons, with the ten largest covering 3.5% to 5%. The sequencing sample was made of PBMCs. The receptors originated from a young man in good health and CMV-seropositive.

The chain recombines TRBV10-2 with TRBJ1-5, with 8 bases matching TRBD1. This CDR3 has 16 residues. CDR1 WSHSY and CDR2 SAAADI come from the germline V gene. Trimming cost V 5 bases and J 7 bases; bases outside gene matches: 13. CDR3 DNA: TGCGCCAGCAGTTACACGGGACAGGACCACAGCCAGCCCCAGCATTTT. The encoded protein is CASSYTGQDHSQPQHF.

The chain links TRBV6-1 to TRBJ2-7, with 7 bases lining up with TRBD2. The CDR3 is 13 residues long. Germline V gene lookup returns CDR1 MNHNS and CDR2 SASEGT. V lost 8 bases and J lost 2; bases outside the gene matches: 6. CDR3 amino acids: CASGPGGTYEQYF. The CDR3, as DNA: TGTGCCAGCGGTCCCGGGGGGACCTACGAGCAGTACTTC.

J is TRBJ2-7 and V is TRBV5-1, with 8 bases aligning to TRBD2. From germline, CDR1 is SGHRS and CDR2 YFSETQ. The V segment lost 3 bases and the J segment 3 bases; nucleotides outside the gene matches: 5. The CDR3 spans 14 residues. The CDR3, as DNA: TGCGCCAGCAGCTCGACGGGGGGGCGCTACGAGCAGTACTTC. Protein sequence: CASSSTGGRYEQYF.

V and J are TRBV5-1 and TRBJ1-1; no firm D call. CDR3 length equals 13 residues. Germline V CDR1 and CDR2: SGHRS, YFSETQ. Trimming took 4 bases from V and 11 from J, leaving 18 bases between them. As DNA, the CDR3 is TGCGCCAGCAGCCCCACGCCGACTTTGTTGGCTTTCTTT. Translating it yields CASSPTPTLLAFF.

The V call is TRBV7-7, the J call TRBJ2-1, with 15 nucleotides matching TRBD2. The trim removed 5 bases at V and 10 bases at J, leaving 6 bases unmatched. There are 15 residues in the CDR3. CDR1 SSHAT and CDR2 FNYEAQ come from the germline V gene (reference sequence). CDR3 region: CASSLGLAGGEEQFF. The CDR3 coding sequence is TGTGCCAGCAGCCTCGGACTAGCGGGAGGGGAAGAGCAGTTCTTC. The full variable domain, with the rest looked up from reference TRBV7-7 and TRBJ2-1, is GAGVSQSPRYKVTKRGQDVTLRCDPISSHATLYWYQQALGQGPEFLTYFNYEAQPDKSGLPSDRFSAERPEGSISTLTIQRTEQRDSAMYRCASSLGLAGGEEQFFGPGTRLTVL.

The CDR3 coding sequence is TGCGCCAGCAGCCCCTCACAGACCAATTCACCCCTCCACTTT. It specifies CASSPSQTNSPLHF. The J gene is TRBJ1-6, the V gene TRBV5-1; D remains ambiguous. CDR3 length equals 14 residues. Trimming cost V 4 bases and J 7 bases, with 12 bases left between them. The germline V gene has CDR1 SGHRS and CDR2 YFSETQ.

V gene TRBV7-9 combines with J gene TRBJ1-2; D is undetermined. Germline V gene lookup returns CDR1 SEHNR and CDR2 FQNEAQ (reference sequence). The CDR3 extends over 13 amino acids. V was shortened by 3 bases and J by 3 bases, with 8 bases between the two germline ends. CDR3 region: CASSLAQDYGYTF. The CDR3 DNA reads TGTGCCAGCAGCTTGGCGCAGGACTATGGCTACACCTTC.

V is TRBV7-2 and J is TRBJ2-5; D unclear. Germline CDR1 and CDR2: SGHTA and FQGNSA. V dropped 2 bases and J dropped 2 bases, with 12 bases sitting between them. This CDR3 has 15 amino acids. The CDR3 DNA reads as TGTGCCAGCAGCTTATATGGCACCTCTCAAGAGACCCAGTACTTC. It codes for CASSLYGTSQETQYF.

This clone has only one observation. The chain couples TRBV6-4 to TRBJ2-3; weak D call: TRBD2 (5 bases). CDR1 and CDR2 from the germline V gene are MRHNA and SNTAGT. CDR3 size: 14 residues. Trimming left V 3 bases short and J 2 bases short, with 9 bases between. The CDR3 sequence: CASSEASFTDTQYF. The CDR3 coding sequence is TGTGCCAGCAGTGAGGCTAGCTTCACAGATACGCAGTATTTT.

The V call is TRBV6-1, the J call TRBJ1-2, with D maybe TRBD1 (6 bases). This CDR3 is 13 amino acids long. Trimming left V 8 bases short and J 4 bases short, with 14 bases between. CDR1 and CDR2 from the germline V gene are MNHNS and SASEGT. The CDR3 protein is CASDLGQIYGYTF. CDR3 sequence (DNA): TGTGCCAGCGACCTCGGACAGATCTATGGCTACACCTTC.

The chain couples TRBV7-9 to TRBJ1-2; the match to TRBD1 covers 9 bases. The trim removed 5 bases at V and 2 bases at J, leaving 6 bases unmatched. Looked up from germline, CDR1 is SEHNR and CDR2 is FQNEAQ (reference sequence). The CDR3 has 15 amino acids. CDR3: CASSPGQGSNYGYTF. The CDR3 DNA sequence: TGTGCCAGCAGCCCGGGACAGGGTTCAAACTATGGCTACACCTTC.

In this sample, this clone turned up a few times. This chain joins TRBV9 and TRBJ2-3, with D possibly being TRBD1 (5 bases). CDR3 size: 12 residues. V lost 5 bases and J lost 1, with 5 bases in between. CDR1 SGDLS and CDR2 YYNGEE come from the germline V gene. The CDR3 loop reads CASRQGTDTQYF. DNA of the CDR3: TGTGCCAGCAGACAGGGCACAGATACGCAGTATTTT.

About this clone: Mismatch with germline at one junction end may stem from a read error. The chain combines TRBV6-8 with TRBJ2-1; TRBD2 agrees at 11 bases. This CDR3 is 14 amino acids long. Germline CDR1 MNHGY, CDR2 SAAAGT. The CDR3 DNA is TGCTTTACCGGGACTAGCGGCTCCTACAATGAGCAGTTCTTC. Encoded protein: CFTGTSGSYNEQFF.

The V gene is TRBV14, the J gene TRBJ1-2; D is uncertain. Trimming pared 1 base from V and 4 bases from J, leaving 7 bases between. Germline values: CDR1 SGHDN, CDR2 FVKESK. The CDR3 runs to 13 residues. The CDR3 bases are TGTGCCAGCAGCCAAGGGAGATTCTATGGCTACACCTTC. It is translated as CASSQGRFYGYTF. Using reference TRBV14 and TRBJ1-2 for the parts outside the CDR3, the full variable domain is EAGVTQFPSHSVIEKGQTVTLRCDPISGHDNLYWYRRVMGKEIKFLLHFVKESKQDESGMPNNRFLAERTGGTYSTLKVQPAELEDSGVYFCASSQGRFYGYTFGSGTRLTVV.

The CDR3 DNA sequence: TGCGCCAGCACCCTAGGACAGGGGAACACTGAAGCTTTCTTT. The encoded protein is CASTLGQGNTEAFF. The chain combines TRBV5-1 with TRBJ1-1; the match to TRBD1 covers 8 bases. V lost 6 bases to trimming and J lost 1 base; unmatched junction nucleotides: 5. The germline V gene encodes CDR1 SGHRS and CDR2 YFSETQ. The CDR3 is made up of 14 amino acids.

The rearrangement joins TRBV7-9 to TRBJ2-6; D unresolved. Trimming took off 8 bases at V and 0 bases at J, with 11 bases between the two ends. CDR3 length equals 15 residues. Germline values: CDR1 SEHNR, CDR2 FQNEAQ (reference sequence). CDR3 bases: TGTGCCAGCTCACATCGGAGCTCTGGGGCCAACGTCCTGACTTTC. Encoded protein: CASSHRSSGANVLTF.

This clone was found a few times. This rearrangement joins TRBV19 to TRBJ2-4, with 11 bases fitting TRBD2. V lost 7 bases to trimming and J lost 5 bases; unmatched junction nucleotides: 7. This CDR3 has 15 amino acids. The germline CDR1 and CDR2 sequences are LNHDA and SQIVND (reference sequence). CDR3 DNA: TGTGCCAGTATTCCCGGGACTAGCGGTCAAAACATTCAGTACTTC. It codes for CASIPGTSGQNIQYF.

The rearrangement links TRBV7-2 to TRBJ1-5; D uncertain. Germline loops: CDR1 SGHTA, CDR2 FQGNSA. The CDR3 runs 13 residues. V dropped 2 bases and J dropped 5 bases, with 7 bases sitting between them. The CDR3 sequence: CASSLIFDQPQHF. CDR3 DNA: TGTGCCAGCAGCTTAATTTTCGATCAGCCCCAGCATTTT. Complete variable domain (other parts from reference TRBV7-2 and TRBJ1-5): GAGVSQSPSNKVTEKGKDVELRCDPISGHTALYWYRQSLGQGLEFLIYFQGNSAPDKSGLPSDRFSAERTGGSVSTLTIQRTQQEDSAVYLCASSLIFDQPQHFGDGTRLSIL.

J is TRBJ2-5 and V is TRBV11-2; no firm D call. Germline CDR1 and CDR2: SGHAT and FQNNGV. V shed 3 bases and J shed 5 bases, with 10 bases lying between them. The CDR3 length is 13 residues. This CDR3 reads CASSFTARETQYF. The CDR3 region has the DNA TGTGCCAGCAGCTTCACTGCCAGGGAGACCCAGTACTTC.

The chain uses TRBV9 and TRBJ1-5, with D unclear. Trimming pared 0 bases from V and 2 bases from J, leaving 9 bases between. This CDR3 spans 15 amino acids. Germline assignment: CDR1 SGDLS and CDR2 YYNGEE. The CDR3 DNA sequence: TGTGCCAGCAGCGTAGGGCCTTCGCGCAATCAGCCCCAGCATTTT. This sequence encodes CASSVGPSRNQPQHF.

The V call is TRBV5-1, the J call TRBJ2-2, with D perhaps TRBD1 (6 bases). The CDR3 loop spans 15 amino acids. From germline, CDR1 is SGHRS and CDR2 YFSETQ. Trimming removed 4 bases at V and 6 bases at J, with 16 bases between. Here the CDR3 DNA reads TGCGCCAGCAGCCCGGACAGACGTTTGTCCGGGGAGCTGTTTTTT. Its protein product is CASSPDRRLSGELFF.

CDR3 protein: CASSEGSGSQPQHF. Here the CDR3 DNA reads TGTGCCAGCAGTGAGGGCTCAGGTAGTCAGCCCCAGCATTTT. The chain is built from TRBV6-1 and TRBJ1-5; D not resolved. Trimming stripped 3 bases from V and 6 bases from J, with 12 bases between. CDR3 length: 14 amino acids. The V gene's germline CDR1 is MNHNS and CDR2 SASEGT.

The chain uses TRBV2 and TRBJ1-1; D might be TRBD1 (6 bases). The CDR3 is 16 amino acids. From germline, CDR1 is SNHLY and CDR2 FYNNEI. The germline V and J ends were trimmed by 5 bases and 0 bases, with 16 bases remaining between them. CDR3 amino acids: CASSRFGGHMNTEAFF. The CDR3 coding sequence is TGTGCCAGCAGTCGATTTGGGGGCCACATGAACACTGAAGCTTTCTTT.

V usage is TRBV30 and J usage is TRBJ2-1, with D possibly matching TRBD2 (5 bases). This CDR3 is built from 16 residues. Trimming stripped 2 bases from V and 2 bases from J, with 16 bases between. Germline V gene sequence: CDR1 GTSNPN, CDR2 SVGIG (reference sequence). The CDR3 spells CAWSRRRSGAYNEQFF. The CDR3 coding sequence is TGTGCCTGGAGTAGAAGGCGGAGCGGTGCCTACAATGAGCAGTTCTTC.

The chain uses TRBV27 and TRBJ1-2; D is undetermined. This CDR3 comprises 14 residues. The germline CDR1 and CDR2 sequences are MNHEY and SMNVEV (reference sequence). V lost 5 bases to trimming and J lost 6 bases, with 16 bases between them. The DNA of the CDR3 is TGTGCCAGCAGTACTCTTCCGGTTCTGGATGGCTACACCTTC. It yields the protein CASSTLPVLDGYTF.